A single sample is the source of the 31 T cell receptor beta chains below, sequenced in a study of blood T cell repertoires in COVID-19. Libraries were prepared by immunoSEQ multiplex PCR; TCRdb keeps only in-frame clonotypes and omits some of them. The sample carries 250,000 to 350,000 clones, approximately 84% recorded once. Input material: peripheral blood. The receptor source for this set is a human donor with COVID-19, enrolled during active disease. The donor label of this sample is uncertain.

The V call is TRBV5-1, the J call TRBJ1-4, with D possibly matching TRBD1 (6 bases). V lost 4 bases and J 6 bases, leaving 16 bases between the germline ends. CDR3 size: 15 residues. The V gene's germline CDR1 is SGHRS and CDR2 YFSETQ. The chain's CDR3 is CASSASVGAYEKLFF. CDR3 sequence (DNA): TGCGCCAGCAGCGCCTCGGTGGGGGCGTATGAAAAACTGTTTTTT.

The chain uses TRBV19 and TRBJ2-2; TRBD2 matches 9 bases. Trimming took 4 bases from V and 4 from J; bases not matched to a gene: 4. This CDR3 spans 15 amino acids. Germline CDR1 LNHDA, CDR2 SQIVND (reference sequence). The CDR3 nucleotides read TGTGCCAGTAGTAGGCTAGCGGGGATCACCGGGGAGCTGTTTTTT. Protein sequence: CASSRLAGITGELFF.

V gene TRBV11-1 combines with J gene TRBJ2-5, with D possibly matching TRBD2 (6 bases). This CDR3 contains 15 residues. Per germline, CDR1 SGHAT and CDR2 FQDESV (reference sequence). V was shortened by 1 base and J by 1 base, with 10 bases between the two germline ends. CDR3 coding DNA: TGTGCCAGCAGCTTAGAAGCGGGCCCCCAAGAGACCCAGTACTTC. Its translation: CASSLEAGPQETQYF.

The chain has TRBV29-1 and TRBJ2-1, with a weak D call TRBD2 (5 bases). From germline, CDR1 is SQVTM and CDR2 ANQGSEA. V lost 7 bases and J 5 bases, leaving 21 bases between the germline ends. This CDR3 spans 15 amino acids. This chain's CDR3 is CSARRSSGNHNEQFF. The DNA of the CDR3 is TGCAGCGCCCGGCGGTCCAGCGGAAACCACAATGAGCAGTTCTTC.

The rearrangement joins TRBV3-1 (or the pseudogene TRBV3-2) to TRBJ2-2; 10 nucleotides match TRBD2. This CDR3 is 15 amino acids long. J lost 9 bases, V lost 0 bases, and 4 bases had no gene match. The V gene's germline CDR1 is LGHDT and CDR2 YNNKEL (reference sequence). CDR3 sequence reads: CASSQDTSGVRELFF. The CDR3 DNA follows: TGTGCCAGCAGCCAAGATACTAGCGGGGTCCGGGAGCTGTTTTTT.

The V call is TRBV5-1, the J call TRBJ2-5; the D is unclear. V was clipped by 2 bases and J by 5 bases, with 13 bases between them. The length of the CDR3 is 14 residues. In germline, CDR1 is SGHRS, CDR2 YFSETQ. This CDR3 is CASSLKQSLETQYF. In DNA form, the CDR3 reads TGCGCCAGCAGCTTAAAACAGTCCCTTGAGACCCAGTACTTC.

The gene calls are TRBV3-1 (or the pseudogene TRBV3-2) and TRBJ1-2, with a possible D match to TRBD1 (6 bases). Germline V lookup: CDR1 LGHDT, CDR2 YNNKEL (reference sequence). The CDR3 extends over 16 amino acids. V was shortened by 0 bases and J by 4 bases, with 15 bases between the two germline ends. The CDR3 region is CASSQDLTGNFYGYTF. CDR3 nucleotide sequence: TGTGCCAGCAGCCAAGATCTCACAGGGAATTTCTATGGCTACACCTTC.

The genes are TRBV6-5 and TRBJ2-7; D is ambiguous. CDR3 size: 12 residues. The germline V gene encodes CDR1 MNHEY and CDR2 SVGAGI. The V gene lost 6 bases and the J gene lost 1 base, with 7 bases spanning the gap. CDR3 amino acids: CASSRLSYEQYF. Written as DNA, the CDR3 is TGTGCCAGCAGCCGCCTATCCTACGAGCAGTACTTC.

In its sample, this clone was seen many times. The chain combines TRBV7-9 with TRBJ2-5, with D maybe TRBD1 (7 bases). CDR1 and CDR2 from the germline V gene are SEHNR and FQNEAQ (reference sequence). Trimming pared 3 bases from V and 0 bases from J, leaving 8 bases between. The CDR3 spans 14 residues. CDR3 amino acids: CASSFRGDQETQYF. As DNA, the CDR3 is TGTGCCAGCAGCTTCAGGGGGGACCAAGAGACCCAGTACTTC. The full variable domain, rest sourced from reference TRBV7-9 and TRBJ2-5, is DTGVSQNPRHKITKRGQNVTFRCDPISEHNRLYWYRQTLGQGPEFLTYFQNEAQLEKSRLLSDRFSAERPKGSFSTLEIQRTEQGDSAMYLCASSFRGDQETQYFGPGTRLLVL.

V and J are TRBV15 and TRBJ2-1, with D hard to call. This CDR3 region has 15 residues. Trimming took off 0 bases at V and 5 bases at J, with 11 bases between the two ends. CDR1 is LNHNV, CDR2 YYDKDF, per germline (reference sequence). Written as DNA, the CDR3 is TGTGCCACCAGCAGAGATTTCAACAGCCACAATGAGCAGTTCTTC. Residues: CATSRDFNSHNEQFF.

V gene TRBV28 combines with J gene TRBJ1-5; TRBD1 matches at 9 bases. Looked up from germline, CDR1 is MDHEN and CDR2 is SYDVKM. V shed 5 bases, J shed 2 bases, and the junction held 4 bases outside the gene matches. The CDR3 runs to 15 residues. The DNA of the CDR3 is TGTGCCAGCAGTCGGGACAGGGTAGGCAATCAGCCCCAGCATTTT. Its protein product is CASSRDRVGNQPQHF.

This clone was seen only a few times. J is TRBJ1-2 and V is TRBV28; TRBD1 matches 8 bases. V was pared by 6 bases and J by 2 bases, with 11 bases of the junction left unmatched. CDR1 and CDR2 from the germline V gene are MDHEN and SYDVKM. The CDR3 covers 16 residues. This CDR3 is CASRARYRGGNYGYTF. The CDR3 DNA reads TGTGCCAGCAGGGCCAGATACAGGGGGGGGAACTATGGCTACACCTTC.

CDR3 region: CASSPQGSNQPQHF. The CDR3 DNA sequence: TGTGCCAGCAGCCCCCAGGGTAGCAATCAGCCCCAGCATTTT. This chain links TRBV9 with TRBJ1-5; maybe TRBD1 (5 bases). The V and J ends lost 4 bases and 0 bases respectively, with 8 bases between them. CDR1 SGDLS and CDR2 YYNGEE come from the germline V gene. The CDR3 has 14 amino acids. Drawing the rest from reference TRBV9 and TRBJ1-5, the complete variable domain is DSGVTQTPKHLITATGQRVTLRCSPRSGDLSVYWYQQSLDQGLQFLIQYYNGEERAKGNILERFSAQQFPDLHSELNLSSLELGDSALYFCASSPQGSNQPQHFGDGTRLSIL.

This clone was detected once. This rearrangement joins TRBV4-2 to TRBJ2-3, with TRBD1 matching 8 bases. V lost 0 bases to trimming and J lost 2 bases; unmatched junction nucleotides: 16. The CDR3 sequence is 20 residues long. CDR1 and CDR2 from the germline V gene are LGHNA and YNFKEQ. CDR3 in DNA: TGTGCCAGCAGCCAAGATGGGACAGGCGGCCAGGACGGCAACACAGATACGCAGTATTTT. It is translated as CASSQDGTGGQDGNTDTQYF.

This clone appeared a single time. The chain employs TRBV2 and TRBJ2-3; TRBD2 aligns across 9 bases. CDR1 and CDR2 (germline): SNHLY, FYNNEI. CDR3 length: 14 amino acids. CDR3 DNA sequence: TGTGCTAATTCCCTAGCGGGACGGACAGATACGCAGTATTTT. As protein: CANSLAGRTDTQYF.

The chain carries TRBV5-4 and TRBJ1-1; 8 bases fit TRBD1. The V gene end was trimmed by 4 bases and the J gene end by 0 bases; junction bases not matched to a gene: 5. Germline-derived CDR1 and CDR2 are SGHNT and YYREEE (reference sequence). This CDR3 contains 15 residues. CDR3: CASSLGTGMNTEAFF. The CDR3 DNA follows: TGTGCCAGCAGCCTCGGGACAGGAATGAACACTGAAGCTTTCTTT. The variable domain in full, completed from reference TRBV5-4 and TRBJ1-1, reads ETGVTQSPTHLIKTRGQQVTLRCSSQSGHNTVSWYQQALGQGPQFIFQYYREEENGRGNFPPRFSGLQFPNYSSELNVNALELDDSALYLCASSLGTGMNTEAFFGQGTRLTVV.

CDR3 in DNA: TGTGCCAGCAGTCTGGACAGAAGCTCCTATGGCTACACCTTC. This gives the protein CASSLDRSSYGYTF. The chain couples TRBV11-1 to TRBJ1-2, with a possible D match to TRBD1 (6 bases). Germline loops: CDR1 SGHAT, CDR2 FQDESV (reference sequence). CDR3 size: 14 residues. V was shortened by 6 bases and J by 4 bases, with 15 bases between the two germline ends.

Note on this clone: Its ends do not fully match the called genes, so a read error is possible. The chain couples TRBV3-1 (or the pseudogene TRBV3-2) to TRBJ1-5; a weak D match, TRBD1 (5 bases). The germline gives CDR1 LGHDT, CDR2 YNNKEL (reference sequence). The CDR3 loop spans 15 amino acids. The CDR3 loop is CASSERPRGNQHQHF. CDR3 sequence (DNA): TGTGCCAGCAGCGAGAGGCCCCGGGGGAATCAGCACCAGCATTTT.

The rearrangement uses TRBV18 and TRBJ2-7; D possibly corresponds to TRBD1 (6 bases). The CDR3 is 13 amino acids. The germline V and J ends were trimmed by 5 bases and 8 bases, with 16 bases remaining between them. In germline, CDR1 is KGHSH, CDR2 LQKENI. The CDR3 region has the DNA TGTGCCAGCTCAGAGGGGGACAATTTCCAGCAGTACTTC. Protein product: CASSEGDNFQQYF. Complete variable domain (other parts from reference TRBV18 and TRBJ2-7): NAGVMQNPRHLVRRRGQEARLRCSPMKGHSHVYWYRQLPEEGLKFMVYLQKENIIDESGMPKERFSAEFPKEGPSILRIQQVVRGDSAAYFCASSEGDNFQQYFGPGTRLTVT.

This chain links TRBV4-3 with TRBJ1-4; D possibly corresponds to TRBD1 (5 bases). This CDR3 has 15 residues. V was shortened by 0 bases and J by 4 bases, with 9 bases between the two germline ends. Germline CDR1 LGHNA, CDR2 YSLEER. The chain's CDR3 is CASSQDRQGNEKLFF. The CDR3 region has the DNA TGCGCCAGCAGCCAAGATCGGCAGGGTAATGAAAAACTGTTTTTT.

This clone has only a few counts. As DNA, the CDR3 is TGTGCCAGCAGTAAACAACTAGCGGGAGGGACCGGGGAGCTGTTTTTT. This sequence encodes CASSKQLAGGTGELFF. The chain recombines TRBV5-4 with TRBJ2-2, with 13 bases fitting TRBD2. V lost 5 bases to trimming and J lost 5 bases; unmatched junction nucleotides: 6. This CDR3 spans 16 amino acids. Per the germline V gene, CDR1 is SGHNT and CDR2 is YYREEE (reference sequence).

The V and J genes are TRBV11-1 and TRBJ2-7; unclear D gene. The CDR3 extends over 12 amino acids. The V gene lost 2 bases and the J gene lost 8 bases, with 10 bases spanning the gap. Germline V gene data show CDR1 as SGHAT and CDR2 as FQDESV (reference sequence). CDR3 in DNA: TGTGCCAGCAGCTTAAGAGTTGGTCAGCAGTACTTC. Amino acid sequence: CASSLRVGQQYF.

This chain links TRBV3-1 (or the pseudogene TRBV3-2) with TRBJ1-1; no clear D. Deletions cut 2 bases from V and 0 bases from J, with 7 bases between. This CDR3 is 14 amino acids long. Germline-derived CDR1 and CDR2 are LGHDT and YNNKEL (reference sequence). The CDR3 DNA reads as TGTGCCAGCAGCCAACGGGTGTTGAACACTGAAGCTTTCTTT. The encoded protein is CASSQRVLNTEAFF.

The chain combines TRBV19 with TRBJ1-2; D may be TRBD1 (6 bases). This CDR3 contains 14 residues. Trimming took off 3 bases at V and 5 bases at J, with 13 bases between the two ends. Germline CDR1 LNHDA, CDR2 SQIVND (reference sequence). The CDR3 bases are TGTGCCAGTAGTATCTGGGGGCAGGTATATGGCTACACCTTC. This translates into CASSIWGQVYGYTF.

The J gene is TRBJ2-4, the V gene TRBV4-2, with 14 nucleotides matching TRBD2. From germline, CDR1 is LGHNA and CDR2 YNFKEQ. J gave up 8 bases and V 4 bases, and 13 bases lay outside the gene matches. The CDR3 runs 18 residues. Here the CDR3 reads CASSPLDAGTSGRDIQYF. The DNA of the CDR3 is TGTGCCAGCAGCCCGCTCGACGCCGGGACTAGCGGGAGAGACATTCAGTACTTC.

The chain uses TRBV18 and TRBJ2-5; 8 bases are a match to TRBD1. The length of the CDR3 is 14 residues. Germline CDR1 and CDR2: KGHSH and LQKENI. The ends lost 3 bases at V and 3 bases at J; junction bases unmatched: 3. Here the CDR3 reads CASSPRTGKETQYF. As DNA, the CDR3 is TGTGCCAGCTCACCTCGGACAGGGAAAGAGACCCAGTACTTC.

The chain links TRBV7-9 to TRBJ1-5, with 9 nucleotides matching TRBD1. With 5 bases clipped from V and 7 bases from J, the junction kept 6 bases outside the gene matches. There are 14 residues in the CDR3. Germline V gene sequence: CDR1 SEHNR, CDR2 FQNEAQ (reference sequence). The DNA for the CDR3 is TGTGCCAGCAGCCCGGGGACAGGGCGCCAGCCCCAGCATTTT. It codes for CASSPGTGRQPQHF.

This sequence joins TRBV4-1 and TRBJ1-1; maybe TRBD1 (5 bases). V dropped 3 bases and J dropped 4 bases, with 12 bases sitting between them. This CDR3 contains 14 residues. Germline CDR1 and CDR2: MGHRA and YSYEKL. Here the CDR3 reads CASSQALGGTEAFF. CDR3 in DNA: TGCGCCAGCAGCCAGGCCTTGGGGGGCACTGAAGCTTTCTTT.

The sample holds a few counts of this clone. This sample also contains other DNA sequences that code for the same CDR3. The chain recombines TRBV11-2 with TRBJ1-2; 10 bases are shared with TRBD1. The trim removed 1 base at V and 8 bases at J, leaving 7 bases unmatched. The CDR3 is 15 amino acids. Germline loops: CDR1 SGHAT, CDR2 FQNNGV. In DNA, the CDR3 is TGTGCCAGCAGCTTAGGGGGACAGGGGAGGGGGGGCTACACCTTC. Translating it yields CASSLGGQGRGGYTF.

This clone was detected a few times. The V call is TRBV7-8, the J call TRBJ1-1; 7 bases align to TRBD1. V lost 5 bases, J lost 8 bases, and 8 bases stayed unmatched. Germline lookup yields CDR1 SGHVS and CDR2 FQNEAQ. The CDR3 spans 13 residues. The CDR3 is CASSIDRVGEAFF. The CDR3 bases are TGTGCCAGCAGCATCGACAGGGTTGGAGAAGCTTTCTTT.

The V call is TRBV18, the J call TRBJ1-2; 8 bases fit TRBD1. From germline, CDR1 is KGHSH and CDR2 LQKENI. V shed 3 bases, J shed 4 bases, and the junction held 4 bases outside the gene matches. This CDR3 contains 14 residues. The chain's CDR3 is CASSPGQAIYGYTF. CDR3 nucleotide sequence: TGTGCCAGCTCACCGGGACAGGCAATCTATGGCTACACCTTC. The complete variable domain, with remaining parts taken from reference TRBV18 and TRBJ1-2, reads NAGVMQNPRHLVRRRGQEARLRCSPMKGHSHVYWYRQLPEEGLKFMVYLQKENIIDESGMPKERFSAEFPKEGPSILRIQQVVRGDSAAYFCASSPGQAIYGYTFGSGTRLTVV.